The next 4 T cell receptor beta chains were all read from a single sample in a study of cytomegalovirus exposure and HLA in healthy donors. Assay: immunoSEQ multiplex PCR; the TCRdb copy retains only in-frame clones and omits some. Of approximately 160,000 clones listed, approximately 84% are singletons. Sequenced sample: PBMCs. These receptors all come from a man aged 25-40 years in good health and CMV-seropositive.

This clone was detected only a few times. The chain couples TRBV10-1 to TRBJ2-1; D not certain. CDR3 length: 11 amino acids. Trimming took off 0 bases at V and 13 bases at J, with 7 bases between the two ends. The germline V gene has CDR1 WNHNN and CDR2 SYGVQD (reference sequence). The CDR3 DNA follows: TGCGCCAGCAGTGAGTCAACTACTCAGTTCTTC. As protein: CASSESTTQFF.

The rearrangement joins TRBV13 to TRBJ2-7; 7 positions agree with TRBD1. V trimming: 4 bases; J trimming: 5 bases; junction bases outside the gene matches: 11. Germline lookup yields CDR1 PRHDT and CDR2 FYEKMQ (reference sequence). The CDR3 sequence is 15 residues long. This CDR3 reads CASSSTGPPSHEQYF. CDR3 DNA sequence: TGTGCCAGCAGCTCGACAGGGCCCCCTTCCCACGAGCAGTACTTC.

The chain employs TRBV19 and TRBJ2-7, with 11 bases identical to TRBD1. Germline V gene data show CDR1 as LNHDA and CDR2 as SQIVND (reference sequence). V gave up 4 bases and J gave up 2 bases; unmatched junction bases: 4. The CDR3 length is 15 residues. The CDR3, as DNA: TGTGCCAGTAGTACCCAGGACAGGGGGCCCTACGAGCAGTACTTC. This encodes CASSTQDRGPYEQYF.

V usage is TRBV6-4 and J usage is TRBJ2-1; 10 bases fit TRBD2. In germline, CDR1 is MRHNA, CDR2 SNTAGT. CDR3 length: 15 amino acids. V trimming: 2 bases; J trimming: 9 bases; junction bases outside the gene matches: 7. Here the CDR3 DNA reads TGTGCCAGCAGTGACAATCTAGCGGGGGATCGTGAGCAGTTCTTC. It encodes CASSDNLAGDREQFF.